The 20 T cell receptor beta chains given below trace back to one sample, sequenced in a study of blood T cell repertoires in COVID-19. Clones were read by immunoSEQ multiplex PCR, and TCRdb kept only the in-frame ones, dropping some. The data hold approximately 100,000 clones, with 70% to 90% observed a single time. The sample taken for sequencing was peripheral blood. The receptors were sampled from a man between 50 and 59 years old in a cohort sampled during active COVID-19.

The rearrangement links TRBV5-1 to TRBJ2-2; D is possibly TRBD2 (5 bases). Per the germline V gene, CDR1 is SGHRS and CDR2 is YFSETQ. Trimming stripped 1 base from V and 0 bases from J, with 13 bases between. The CDR3 loop spans 17 amino acids. CDR3 nucleotide sequence: TGCGCCAGCAGCTTGACCGCGGCCGGGACGAACACCGGGGAGCTGTTTTTT. The encoded protein is CASSLTAAGTNTGELFF.

The chain links TRBV27 to TRBJ2-5, with 9 bases identical to TRBD2. The V segment lost 3 bases and the J segment 5 bases; nucleotides outside the gene matches: 7. Germline assignment: CDR1 MNHEY and CDR2 SMNVEV (reference sequence). This CDR3 comprises 15 residues. The CDR3 protein is CASSFKRGVQETQYF. The CDR3 region has the DNA TGTGCCAGCAGTTTCAAGCGGGGGGTCCAGGAGACCCAGTACTTC.

This chain links TRBV7-2 with TRBJ2-5; 10 bases agree with TRBD1. The ends lost 5 bases at V and 4 bases at J; junction bases unmatched: 7. The CDR3 extends over 15 amino acids. The germline V gene has CDR1 SGHTA and CDR2 FQGNSA. DNA of the CDR3: TGTGCCAGCAGCCCAGGACAGGGGGGGAGAGAGACCCAGTACTTC. Amino acid sequence: CASSPGQGGRETQYF.

The chain employs TRBV28 and TRBJ2-7; 7 nucleotides match TRBD1. Germline CDR1 is MDHEN and CDR2 is SYDVKM. The CDR3 contains 15 residues. Losses at the gene ends were 5 bases for V and 4 bases for J; bases not matched to a gene: 11. The CDR3 DNA reads TGTGCCAGCAGTCCCCGTATGACAGGGACGTACGAGCAGTACGTC. This sequence encodes CASSPRMTGTYEQYV.

V gene TRBV6-6 combines with J gene TRBJ2-1; 7 bases fit TRBD2. With V trimmed by 3 bases and J by 6 bases, 5 bases remained unmatched. There are 14 residues in the CDR3. Germline CDR1 reads MNHNY; CDR2 reads SVGAGI (reference sequence). The CDR3: CASSYGTISNEQFF. The CDR3 DNA is TGTGCCAGCAGTTATGGGACTATCTCCAATGAGCAGTTCTTC.

DNA for the CDR3: TGCACCCGCAGACAGGGGGCTTATGAATGGAATCAGCCCCAGCATTTT. The encoded protein is CTRRQGAYEWNQPQHF. The genes are TRBV1 and TRBJ1-5; the table gives TRBD1 as D, unverified against the DNA. TRBV1 is noted as a pseudogene. The CDR3 consists of 16 residues.

The chain couples TRBV5-5 to TRBJ2-3, with 9 bases that match TRBD2. The CDR3 contains 17 residues. Germline values: CDR1 SGHKS, CDR2 YYEKEE (reference sequence). The V segment lost 0 bases and the J segment 3 bases; nucleotides outside the gene matches: 8. The chain's CDR3 is CASSLVPAGGRTDTQYF. CDR3 bases: TGTGCCAGCAGCTTGGTCCCCGCGGGGGGGCGTACAGATACGCAGTATTTT. Full variable domain (missing parts from reference TRBV5-5 and TRBJ2-3): DAGVTQSPTHLIKTRGQQVTLRCSPISGHKSVSWYQQVLGQGPQFIFQYYEKEERGRGNFPDRFSARQFPNYSSELNVNALLLGDSALYLCASSLVPAGGRTDTQYFGPGTRLTVL.

The V call is TRBV19, the J call TRBJ1-1; weak D call: TRBD1 (5 bases). Deletions cut 5 bases from V and 1 base from J, with 14 bases between. This CDR3 contains 15 residues. In germline, CDR1 is LNHDA, CDR2 SQIVND (reference sequence). This CDR3 is CASSPGGQSNTEAFF. The CDR3 DNA reads as TGTGCCAGTAGTCCAGGCGGACAATCGAACACTGAAGCTTTCTTT.

The chain combines TRBV11-2 with TRBJ2-7; D remains unclear. The CDR3 has 13 residues. The germline gives CDR1 SGHAT, CDR2 FQNNGV. V lost 2 bases, J lost 1 base, and 6 bases lay in between. CDR3 residues: CASSLQDSYEQYV. CDR3 nucleotide sequence: TGTGCCAGCAGCTTACAGGATTCCTACGAGCAGTACGTC.

CDR3 sequence (DNA): TGTGCCAGCTCGAGGATAGGATACACTGAAGCTTTCTTT. Amino acid sequence: CASSRIGYTEAFF. J is TRBJ1-1 and V is TRBV11-2; unclear D gene. Germline V lookup: CDR1 SGHAT, CDR2 FQNNGV. CDR3 size: 13 residues. V lost 8 bases and J lost 3, with 13 bases in between.

CDR3 amino acids: CASSFPGQGTKTEAFF. The CDR3 DNA reads as TGTGCCAGCAGCTTTCCGGGACAGGGTACAAAGACTGAAGCTTTCTTT. The V and J genes are TRBV7-2 and TRBJ1-1; 9 positions agree with TRBD1. Germline assignment: CDR1 SGHTA and CDR2 FQGNSA. CDR3 length: 16 amino acids. Germline trimming cut 3 bases from V and 5 bases from J; bases unmatched to any gene: 10.

The V and J genes are TRBV4-1 and TRBJ1-1; 9 positions match TRBD1. Germline CDR1 and CDR2: MGHRA and YSYEKL. V gave up 5 bases and J gave up 2 bases; unmatched junction bases: 9. The length of the CDR3 is 16 residues. CDR3 sequence (DNA): TGCGCCAGCAGCGGGGACAGGGTGAACGGTAACACTGAAGCTTTCTTT. Translated, it gives CASSGDRVNGNTEAFF.

This chain connects TRBV7-2 to TRBJ2-1; D is unresolved. Germline-derived CDR1 and CDR2 are SGHTA and FQGNSA. Trimming pared 3 bases from V and 7 bases from J, leaving 13 bases between. This CDR3 is 14 amino acids long. DNA for the CDR3: TGTGCCAGCAGCTTTTCAAGGTCTAGTAATGAGCAGTTCTTC. Its protein product is CASSFSRSSNEQFF.

This rearrangement joins TRBV27 to TRBJ2-3; 9 positions agree with TRBD2. The CDR3 contains 18 residues. V gave up 6 bases and J gave up 0 bases; unmatched junction bases: 13. CDR1 is MNHEY and CDR2 is SMNVEV in the germline V gene (reference sequence). Here the CDR3 DNA reads TGTGCCAGCAGAGGACGGGCGGGGGGGCCGCGTAGCACAGATACGCAGTATTTT. Its translation: CASRGRAGGPRSTDTQYF.

This clone was counted a single time. The chain has TRBV7-9 and TRBJ2-3; 7 bases align to TRBD1. The V and J ends lost 2 bases and 2 bases, in that order; junction bases with no gene match: 4. CDR1 SEHNR and CDR2 FQNEAQ come from the germline V gene (reference sequence). The CDR3 extends over 15 amino acids. This chain's CDR3 is CASSLYGQDTDTQYF. CDR3 nucleotides: TGTGCCAGCAGCTTATATGGACAGGACACAGATACGCAGTATTTT.

The CDR3 bases are TGCAGCGTAGACCGGTTGGGGGGACAGGGGGCGCGCGGGCAGTTCTTC. As protein: CSVDRLGGQGARGQFF. The chain carries TRBV29-1 and TRBJ2-1; 12 bases align to TRBD1. This CDR3 is built from 16 residues. With 6 bases clipped from V and 12 bases from J, the junction kept 18 bases outside the gene matches. The germline V gene encodes CDR1 SQVTM and CDR2 ANQGSEA.

The genes are TRBV7-9 and TRBJ2-2, with a possible D match to TRBD2 (5 bases). CDR3 size: 15 residues. Germline V lookup: CDR1 SEHNR, CDR2 FQNEAQ (reference sequence). Trimming cost V 5 bases and J 1 base, with 11 bases left between them. CDR3 in DNA: TGTGCCAGCAGCACCACCAGCGGGAACACCGGGGAGCTGTTTTTT. It specifies CASSTTSGNTGELFF.

This sequence joins TRBV14 and TRBJ2-2, with D possibly being TRBD2 (6 bases). V was shortened by 3 bases and J by 4 bases, with 12 bases between the two germline ends. This CDR3 comprises 15 residues. The germline V gene encodes CDR1 SGHDN and CDR2 FVKESK. The CDR3 region has the DNA TGTGCCAGCAGCCAGATCGTGGGGGGCACCGGGGAGCTGTTTTTT. This gives the protein CASSQIVGGTGELFF.

A single count supports this clone. J is TRBJ2-3 and V is TRBV6-5; maybe TRBD1 (6 bases). V was trimmed by 4 bases and J by 2 bases, leaving 16 bases between them. This CDR3 is 16 amino acids long. In germline, CDR1 is MNHEY, CDR2 SVGAGI. DNA of the CDR3: TGTGCCAGCAGTTCCTTTGGGACACCAGCCACAGATACGCAGTATTTT. This sequence encodes CASSSFGTPATDTQYF.

J is TRBJ2-3 and V is TRBV20-1; 16 bases map to TRBD2. V lost 3 bases, J lost 4 bases, and 10 bases stayed unmatched. The CDR3 contains 18 residues. The germline V gene encodes CDR1 DFQATT and CDR2 SNEGSKA (reference sequence). The CDR3 reads CSASGAGLAGGPPDTQYF. The CDR3 DNA follows: TGCAGTGCTAGTGGGGCGGGACTAGCGGGGGGGCCCCCAGATACGCAGTATTTT.